The entry below gives a single TCR beta chain sequence along with its context. It has no known antigen specificity. One base away there is no much larger clone; base qualities are not given. This entry is derived from a study of control samples from healthy donors and cancer patients (dated by TCRdb to the early 2020s). Library generation was performed with the immunoSEQ multiplex PCR assay. TCRdb mirrors the immuneACCESS table, restricted to in-frame sequences. Some clones are absent from its copies; in checked studies, under half trace to an unresolved V gene, and the reason for the others is unknown. Present in this sample are 70,000 to 95,000 clones, more than 85% of which were seen just once. The ten largest clones capture around 0.92% of the sample. V trim: 4 bases; J trim: 1 base; unmatched bases: 2. CDR1 and CDR2 are read off the germline V gene as SGHRS and YFSETQ. CDR3 length: 14 amino acids, cysteine to phenylalanine. Only CDR3 DNA is held: 42 bases, read in frame from base 1.

Sequencing input: blood. The sequence was obtained from a woman between 25 and 40 years old in good health. This chain joins TRBV5-1 to TRBJ2-7, with 10 junctional bases fitting TRBD1. The nucleotides are TGCGCCAGCAGCCCGGGACAGGGGTCCTACGAGCAGTACTTC. This encodes CASSPGQGSYEQYF.